Listed below are T cell receptor beta chains from one sample, sequenced in a study of T cells after posttransplantation cyclophosphamide. Assay used: immunoSEQ multiplex PCR; TCRdb lists only in-frame clones, some missing. The sample holds some 15,000 clones; roughly 73% are singletons and the top ten take 31%. The input for sequencing was CD8+ T cells sorted from PBMCs, taken roughly 2,000 days after a stem cell transplant with posttransplant cyclophosphamide. The receptors were sampled from a female patient between 40 and 55 years old who received an allogeneic stem cell transplant from a related donor, was CMV-positive, and had no GVHD. The T cells may partly be graft donor cells. Each CDR3 is given with its conserved first and last residue. D genes are given only for firm matches. Clone sizes are given selectively: once, few, many, or a class where the clone is expanded.

j_gene: TRBJ1-3
d_gene: NA
v_gene: TRBV6-5
abundance: few
CDR3aa: CASRGLGNTIYF
CDR3nt: TGTGCCAGCAGGGGACTCGGAAACACCATATATTTT

j_gene: TRBJ1-1
d_gene: NA
v_gene: TRBV2
abundance: NA
CDR3aa: CASRESPTEAFF
CDR3nt: TGTGCCTCAAGGGAGTCCCCCACTGAAGCTTTCTTT

j_gene: TRBJ2-3
d_gene: NA
v_gene: TRBV15
abundance: NA
CDR3aa: CATRGTTDTQYF
CDR3nt: TGTGCCACCCGGGGAACCACAGATACGCAGTATTTT

j_gene: TRBJ2-3
d_gene: NA
v_gene: TRBV19
abundance: NA
CDR3aa: CASSIGSTDTQYF
CDR3nt: TGTGCCAGTAGTATCGGGAGCACAGATACGCAGTATTTT

j_gene: TRBJ1-6
d_gene: NA
v_gene: TRBV7-9
abundance: NA
CDR3aa: CASSNPSSLLHF
CDR3nt: TGTGCCAGCAGCAATCCTAGTTCGCTCCTCCACTTT

j_gene: TRBJ2-3
d_gene: NA
v_gene: TRBV7-9
abundance: NA
CDR3aa: CASSLVQGYPDTQYF
CDR3nt: TGTGCCAGCAGCTTAGTCCAGGGTTACCCGGATACGCAGTATTTT

j_gene: TRBJ2-7
d_gene: TRBD1
v_gene: TRBV2
abundance: NA
CDR3aa: CASSEEFETGVHEQYF
CDR3nt: TGTGCCAGCAGTGAAGAATTTGAGACAGGGGTCCACGAGCAGTACTTC

j_gene: TRBJ2-6
d_gene: TRBD1
v_gene: TRBV9
abundance: NA
CDR3aa: CASSAGIWGQGIKSGANVLTF
CDR3nt: TGTGCCAGCAGCGCTGGAATATGGGGACAGGGAATAAAATCTGGGGCCAACGTCCTGACTTTC

j_gene: TRBJ1-1
d_gene: TRBD1
v_gene: TRBV19
abundance: NA
CDR3aa: CASSARDRHTEAFF
CDR3nt: TGTGCCAGTAGTGCCCGGGACAGACACACTGAAGCTTTCTTT

j_gene: TRBJ2-7
d_gene: NA
v_gene: TRBV2
abundance: NA
CDR3aa: CAIVGEFGEQYF
CDR3nt: TGTGCGATCGTCGGGGAATTTGGCGAGCAGTACTTC

j_gene: TRBJ2-2
d_gene: TRBD1
v_gene: TRBV4-3
abundance: NA
CDR3aa: CASSQEAVDTGGGPGELFF
CDR3nt: TGCGCCAGCAGCCAAGAAGCGGTCGACACAGGGGGAGGTCCCGGGGAGCTGTTTTTT

j_gene: TRBJ1-2
d_gene: TRBD1
v_gene: TRBV4-1
abundance: medium-sized
CDR3aa: CASSQGRQGNYGYTF
CDR3nt: TGCGCCAGCAGCCAAGGGAGACAGGGGAACTATGGCTACACCTTC

j_gene: TRBJ1-5
d_gene: TRBD1
v_gene: TRBV7-2
abundance: NA
CDR3aa: CASSTTGSYSNQPQHF
CDR3nt: TGTGCCAGCAGCACGACAGGGAGCTATAGCAATCAGCCCCAGCATTTT

j_gene: TRBJ1-5
d_gene: NA
v_gene: TRBV6-6
abundance: NA
CDR3aa: CASSYSAEAGQPQHF
CDR3nt: TGTGCCAGCAGTTACTCCGCCGAAGCGGGTCAGCCCCAGCATTTT

j_gene: TRBJ2-7
d_gene: NA
v_gene: TRBV14
abundance: NA
CDR3aa: CASSQVGTYEQYF
CDR3nt: TGTGCCAGCAGCCAAGTTGGCACCTACGAGCAGTACTTC

j_gene: TRBJ1-1
d_gene: NA
v_gene: TRBV15
abundance: few
CDR3aa: CATKDLGEGNTEAFF
CDR3nt: TGTGCCACCAAGGATCTGGGGGAGGGGAACACTGAAGCTTTCTTT

j_gene: TRBJ2-2
d_gene: NA
v_gene: TRBV7-9
abundance: few
CDR3aa: CASSPGSYTGELFF
CDR3nt: TGTGCCAGCAGCCCCGGGTCCTACACCGGGGAGCTGTTTTTT

j_gene: TRBJ1-1
d_gene: NA
v_gene: TRBV6-1
abundance: NA
CDR3aa: CASGMGGRTEAFF
CDR3nt: TGTGCCAGCGGGATGGGGGGAAGGACTGAAGCTTTCTTT

j_gene: TRBJ2-7
d_gene: TRBD2
v_gene: TRBV27
abundance: NA
CDR3aa: CASSSSPGGYEQYF
CDR3nt: TGTGCCAGCAGTTCGAGCCCGGGAGGTTACGAGCAGTACTTC

j_gene: TRBJ2-5
d_gene: TRBD1
v_gene: TRBV5-1
abundance: NA
CDR3aa: CASGPGDRGVWFMETQYF
CDR3nt: TGCGCCAGCGGTCCCGGTGACAGGGGAGTTTGGTTCATGGAGACCCAGTACTTC

j_gene: TRBJ1-3
d_gene: TRBD1
v_gene: TRBV6-5
abundance: few
CDR3aa: CASSPRQGLNTIYF
CDR3nt: TGTGCCAGCAGCCCTAGACAGGGTCTAAACACCATATATTTT

j_gene: TRBJ2-7
d_gene: TRBD2
v_gene: TRBV27
abundance: NA
CDR3aa: CASSITSGGYEQYF
CDR3nt: TGTGCCAGCAGTATTACTAGCGGGGGATACGAGCAGTACTTC

j_gene: TRBJ1-1
d_gene: TRBD1
v_gene: TRBV4-3
abundance: NA
CDR3aa: CASSQGAGGHSLNTEAFF
CDR3nt: TGCGCCAGCAGCCAAGGAGCAGGGGGCCATAGTTTGAACACTGAAGCTTTCTTT

j_gene: TRBJ2-7
d_gene: TRBD2
v_gene: TRBV27
abundance: NA
CDR3aa: CASSFPGLAGPLAYYEQYF
CDR3nt: TGTGCCAGCAGTTTCCCTGGACTAGCGGGGCCCTTAGCATACTACGAGCAGTACTTC

j_gene: TRBJ2-1
d_gene: NA
v_gene: TRBV5-6
abundance: few
CDR3aa: CASSLINGDNEQFF
CDR3nt: TGTGCCAGCAGCTTGATCAACGGGGACAATGAGCAGTTCTTC

j_gene: TRBJ1-2
d_gene: TRBD1
v_gene: TRBV6-6
abundance: NA
CDR3aa: CASSYLRQGDYGYTF
CDR3nt: TGTGCCAGCAGTTACCTGCGACAGGGGGACTATGGCTACACCTTC

j_gene: TRBJ2-7
d_gene: NA
v_gene: TRBV2
abundance: NA
CDR3aa: CASGKADSPYEQYF
CDR3nt: TGTGCCAGCGGAAAAGCGGACAGTCCCTACGAGCAGTACTTC

j_gene: TRBJ1-5
d_gene: TRBD1
v_gene: TRBV19
abundance: NA
CDR3aa: CASSIDDRGHQPQHF
CDR3nt: TGTGCCAGTAGTATAGATGACAGGGGTCATCAGCCCCAGCATTTT

j_gene: TRBJ2-2
d_gene: NA
v_gene: TRBV7-7
abundance: few
CDR3aa: CASNPQGSGELFF
CDR3nt: TGTGCTAGCAACCCGCAGGGTTCCGGGGAGCTGTTTTTT

j_gene: TRBJ2-2
d_gene: NA
v_gene: TRBV29-1
abundance: NA
CDR3aa: CSERRLNTGELFF
CDR3nt: TGCAGCGAGCGAAGGTTGAACACCGGGGAGCTGTTTTTT

j_gene: TRBJ1-2
d_gene: NA
v_gene: TRBV27
abundance: NA
CDR3aa: CASSLSGAWYGYTF
CDR3nt: TGTGCCAGCAGTTTATCAGGGGCATGGTATGGCTACACCTTC

j_gene: TRBJ1-5
d_gene: TRBD1
v_gene: TRBV27
abundance: NA
CDR3aa: CASSLRGQLGNQPQHF
CDR3nt: TGTGCCAGCAGTTTAAGGGGACAGCTGGGCAATCAGCCCCAGCATTTT

j_gene: TRBJ2-2
d_gene: NA
v_gene: TRBV11-1
abundance: NA
CDR3aa: CASSPTSFVRTGELFF
CDR3nt: TGTGCCAGCAGCCCTACGTCCTTTGTGAGGACCGGGGAGCTGTTTTTT

j_gene: TRBJ1-1
d_gene: NA
v_gene: TRBV7-2
abundance: NA
CDR3aa: CASSFSRAIIPDPEAFF
CDR3nt: TGTGCCAGCAGCTTTAGCAGGGCGATAATACCGGACCCTGAAGCTTTCTTT

j_gene: TRBJ2-5
d_gene: NA
v_gene: TRBV29-1
abundance: NA
CDR3aa: CSAILPYQETQYF
CDR3nt: TGCAGCGCTATCCTACCGTACCAAGAGACCCAGTACTTC

j_gene: TRBJ2-5
d_gene: TRBD1
v_gene: TRBV6-5
abundance: NA
CDR3aa: CASSLDRGETQYF
CDR3nt: TGTGCCAGCAGTTTAGACAGGGGAGAGACCCAGTACTTC

j_gene: TRBJ1-1
d_gene: NA
v_gene: TRBV10-3
abundance: NA
CDR3aa: CASNGWPYTEAFF
CDR3nt: TGTGCCAGTAACGGGTGGCCTTACACTGAAGCTTTCTTT

j_gene: TRBJ1-2
d_gene: NA
v_gene: TRBV7-9
abundance: once
CDR3aa: CASTSGSAFYGYTF
CDR3nt: TGTGCCAGCACCTCCGGTAGCGCGTTCTATGGCTACACCTTC

j_gene: TRBJ2-5
d_gene: NA
v_gene: TRBV7-9
abundance: NA
CDR3aa: CASSLGSGQYF
CDR3nt: TGTGCCAGCAGCTTAGGTTCGGGGCAGTACTTC

j_gene: TRBJ2-2
d_gene: NA
v_gene: TRBV2
abundance: NA
CDR3aa: CASSDGSGSGELFF
CDR3nt: TGTGCCAGCAGTGATGGGTCGGGTTCCGGGGAGCTGTTTTTT

j_gene: TRBJ2-3
d_gene: TRBD2
v_gene: TRBV6-6
abundance: NA
CDR3aa: CASSLAGGSTDTQYF
CDR3nt: TGTGCCAGCTCCTTAGCGGGGGGCAGCACAGATACGCAGTATTTT

j_gene: TRBJ1-1
d_gene: NA
v_gene: TRBV9
abundance: once
CDR3aa: CASSPGNIEAFF
CDR3nt: TGTGCCAGCAGCCCAGGGAACATTGAAGCTTTCTTT

j_gene: TRBJ2-5
d_gene: TRBD1
v_gene: TRBV29-1
abundance: NA
CDR3aa: CSVAGTGEETQYF
CDR3nt: TGCAGCGTTGCCGGGACAGGGGAGGAGACCCAGTACTTC

j_gene: TRBJ1-1
d_gene: NA
v_gene: TRBV21-1
abundance: NA
CDR3aa: CASSKVLGQTEAFF
CDR3nt: TGTGCCAGCAGCAAAGTTCTGGGACAGACTGAAGCTTTCTTT

j_gene: TRBJ1-2
d_gene: NA
v_gene: TRBV5-8
abundance: NA
CDR3aa: CASSLQGWIDGYTF
CDR3nt: TGTGCCAGCAGCTTGCAGGGTTGGATTGATGGCTACACCTTC

j_gene: TRBJ2-7
d_gene: TRBD1
v_gene: TRBV28
abundance: NA
CDR3aa: CASSLLPDRAEQYF
CDR3nt: TGTGCCAGCAGTTTGCTCCCGGACAGGGCCGAGCAGTACTTC

j_gene: TRBJ2-5
d_gene: NA
v_gene: TRBV29-1
abundance: once
CDR3aa: CSVDLPAGETQYF
CDR3nt: TGCAGCGTTGATCTTCCTGCGGGTGAGACCCAGTACTTC

j_gene: TRBJ1-2
d_gene: NA
v_gene: TRBV16
abundance: NA
CDR3aa: CASSLPQRGAYGYTF
CDR3nt: TGTGCCAGCAGCCTCCCTCAAAGGGGCGCATATGGCTACACTTTC

j_gene: TRBJ1-2
d_gene: NA
v_gene: TRBV19
abundance: NA
CDR3aa: CATSRQARGYTF
CDR3nt: TGTGCCACCTCTAGACAGGCCCGGGGCTACACCTTC

j_gene: TRBJ1-5
d_gene: TRBD1
v_gene: TRBV27
abundance: NA
CDR3aa: CASSLWRQGVYSNQPQHF
CDR3nt: TGTGCCAGCAGTTTATGGCGCCAGGGGGTGTATAGCAATCAGCCCCAGCATTTT

j_gene: TRBJ1-1
d_gene: TRBD1
v_gene: TRBV29-1
abundance: once
CDR3aa: CSIPGQGLTEAFF
CDR3nt: TGCAGCATTCCGGGACAGGGGCTCACTGAAGCTTTCTTT

j_gene: TRBJ2-7
d_gene: NA
v_gene: TRBV13
abundance: NA
CDR3aa: CASSLQQNSYEQYF
CDR3nt: TGTGCCAGCAGCTTACAACAGAACTCCTACGAGCAGTACTTC

j_gene: TRBJ1-2
d_gene: NA
v_gene: TRBV29-1
abundance: few
CDR3aa: CSVEGQAESYGYTF
CDR3nt: TGCAGCGTTGAAGGACAGGCAGAGAGCTATGGCTACACCTTC

j_gene: TRBJ2-7
d_gene: TRBD1
v_gene: TRBV27
abundance: NA
CDR3aa: CASSYLDRADEQYF
CDR3nt: TGTGCCAGCAGTTACCTAGACAGGGCCGACGAGCAGTACTTC

j_gene: TRBJ2-2
d_gene: NA
v_gene: TRBV21-1
abundance: few
CDR3aa: CASVLSIRKTRELFF
CDR3nt: TGTGCCAGCGTACTATCAATTCGAAAGACGAGGGAGCTGTTTTTT

j_gene: TRBJ1-5
d_gene: TRBD1
v_gene: TRBV7-9
abundance: NA
CDR3aa: CASSSEDRVNQPQHF
CDR3nt: TGTGCCAGCAGCTCCGAGGACAGGGTCAATCAGCCCCAGCATTTT

j_gene: TRBJ1-6
d_gene: NA
v_gene: TRBV6-6
abundance: NA
CDR3aa: CASSYRGGSPLHF
CDR3nt: TGTGCCAGCAGCTACCGGGGGGGTTCACCCCTCCACTTT